What follows are 31 T cell receptor beta chains derived from one specimen sequenced in a study of cytomegalovirus exposure and HLA in healthy donors. Primers: 60 Vbeta forward and 13 Jbeta reverse. Repertoires were generated with immunoSEQ multiplex PCR, while TCRdb's copy carries only in-frame clones and drops some. The data show 100,000 to 150,000 clones, 75% to 85% seen once. The specimen was PBMCs. The receptors were gathered from a middle-aged woman in good health and CMV-seropositive.

The V and J genes are TRBV27 and TRBJ1-2; D may be TRBD1 (6 bases). The V gene's germline CDR1 is MNHEY and CDR2 SMNVEV (reference sequence). The CDR3 is 18 amino acids. V gave up 4 bases and J gave up 8 bases, with 29 bases separating them. CDR3 loop: CASSSRGQGTSLFSGYTF. The CDR3 DNA reads TGTGCCAGCAGTTCTAGGGGACAAGGGACATCCCTGTTTTCGGGCTACACCTTC.

Only a few counts were recorded for this clone. The chain links TRBV30 to TRBJ1-2, with 7 nucleotides matching TRBD1. This CDR3 has 12 amino acids. Per germline, CDR1 GTSNPN and CDR2 SVGIG (reference sequence). Trimming cost V 6 bases and J 8 bases; bases outside gene matches: 9. DNA for the CDR3: TGTGCCTGTCCGAGGGGGCTTGGAGGCTACACCTTC. Amino acids: CACPRGLGGYTF.

V and J are TRBV28 and TRBJ1-4; 9 positions match TRBD1. V was clipped by 3 bases and J by 7 bases; unmatched bases: 12. Per germline, CDR1 MDHEN and CDR2 SYDVKM. The CDR3 runs to 17 residues. CDR3 region: CASSLVGQGPEGEKLFF. The CDR3 DNA sequence: TGTGCCAGCAGTTTGGTCGGACAGGGGCCTGAAGGTGAAAAACTGTTTTTT.

Only one count was recorded for this clone. CDR3: CASSGRQGALRGYTF. The CDR3 nucleotides are TGTGCCAGCAGCGGCAGGCAGGGGGCGCTGCGGGGCTACACCTTC. V is TRBV9 and J is TRBJ1-2, with TRBD1 matching over 8 bases. CDR3 size: 15 residues. Germline V lookup: CDR1 SGDLS, CDR2 YYNGEE. J was trimmed by 8 bases and V by 3 bases; bases with no gene match: 12. The whole variable domain, remainder taken from reference TRBV9 and TRBJ1-2, is DSGVTQTPKHLITATGQRVTLRCSPRSGDLSVYWYQQSLDQGLQFLIQYYNGEERAKGNILERFSAQQFPDLHSELNLSSLELGDSALYFCASSGRQGALRGYTFGSGTRLTVV.

This chain joins TRBV7-8 and TRBJ2-7; the D gene is possibly TRBD1 (6 bases). Trimming took 5 bases from V and 0 from J, leaving 11 bases between them. The CDR3 runs to 14 residues. CDR1 and CDR2 from the germline V gene are SGHVS and FQNEAQ. The CDR3 DNA reads as TGTGCCAGCAGCCGGACAGAATTCTCCTACGAGCAGTACTTC. This gives the protein CASSRTEFSYEQYF.

The chain uses TRBV7-8 and TRBJ2-7; no clear D gene. The V gene's germline CDR1 is SGHVS and CDR2 FQNEAQ. The CDR3 consists of 13 residues. Trimming removed 5 bases from V and 0 bases from J, with 8 bases in between. In DNA, the CDR3 is TGTGCCAGCAGCGGCGGCAGCTCCTACGAGCAGTACTTC. Translation: CASSGGSSYEQYF.

The chain links TRBV9 to TRBJ1-1; D possibly corresponds to TRBD1 (6 bases). The CDR3 loop spans 16 amino acids. The V gene lost 3 bases and the J gene lost 1 base, with 16 bases spanning the gap. Germline values: CDR1 SGDLS, CDR2 YYNGEE. The DNA for the CDR3 is TGTGCCAGCAGCGATTGGAGACAGGAAAAGAACACTGAAGCTTTCTTT. This translates into CASSDWRQEKNTEAFF.

V and J are TRBV2 and TRBJ1-3; D gene uncertain. The CDR3 contains 14 residues. V lost 1 base and J lost 0, with 4 bases in between. CDR1 is SNHLY, CDR2 FYNNEI, per germline. DNA for the CDR3: TGTGCCAGCAGTGAAGTCCACTCTGGAAACACCATATATTTT. Translating it yields CASSEVHSGNTIYF.

This clone has more than one count but fewer than ten. The rearrangement joins TRBV27 to TRBJ2-7; TRBD1 aligns across 9 bases. Germline lookup yields CDR1 MNHEY and CDR2 SMNVEV (reference sequence). This CDR3 has 13 residues. The V segment lost 8 bases and the J segment 1 base; nucleotides outside the gene matches: 3. The CDR3 is CASLGTGSYEQYF. Written as DNA, the CDR3 is TGTGCCAGCCTAGGGACAGGGTCCTACGAGCAGTACTTC.

The sample holds a few counts of this clone. J is TRBJ2-3 and V is TRBV6-6; 7 nucleotides match TRBD2. Trimming took 6 bases from V and 5 from J; bases not matched to a gene: 2. Germline CDR1 reads MNHNY; CDR2 reads SVGAGI (reference sequence). The CDR3 covers 12 residues. The CDR3 coding sequence is TGTGCCAGCAGGGGGAGGGAAGATACGCAGTATTTT. Its translation: CASRGREDTQYF.

This clone was detected only a few times. V usage is TRBV5-1 and J usage is TRBJ2-3; 11 bases match TRBD2. The V gene end was trimmed by 4 bases and the J gene end by 3 bases; junction bases not matched to a gene: 10. The germline V gene encodes CDR1 SGHRS and CDR2 YFSETQ. CDR3 length: 17 residues. The CDR3 region has the DNA TGCGCCAGCAGCGCCGAACTAGCGGGAGCTGGGACAGATACGCAGTATTTT. Protein sequence: CASSAELAGAGTDTQYF.

The CDR3 here is CASSQGLAGGPRPYNEQFF. The CDR3 bases are TGCGCCAGCAGCCAAGGACTAGCGGGAGGGCCGCGGCCCTACAATGAGCAGTTCTTC. The chain recombines TRBV4-1 with TRBJ2-1; TRBD2 matches at 14 bases. Germline V gene lookup returns CDR1 MGHRA and CDR2 YSYEKL. CDR3 length: 19 amino acids. With 1 base clipped from V and 2 bases from J, the junction kept 7 bases outside the gene matches.

This clone came up once. The chain joins TRBV4-1 to TRBJ1-2; D is undetermined. Trimming stripped 0 bases from V and 1 base from J, with 9 bases between. The CDR3 runs 15 residues. Germline assignment: CDR1 MGHRA and CDR2 YSYEKL. The CDR3 nucleotides read TGCGCCAGCAGCCAAGATACCTACCTTAACTATGGCTACACCTTC. This codes for CASSQDTYLNYGYTF.

V gene TRBV5-1 combines with J gene TRBJ2-7; 8 positions agree with TRBD1. Trimming removed 6 bases from V and 5 bases from J; junction bases left unmatched: 10. The length of the CDR3 is 14 residues. In germline, CDR1 is SGHRS, CDR2 YFSETQ. The CDR3 bases are TGCGCCAGCACAGGGGGCGGCGCAACGGACGAGCAGTACTTC. It yields the protein CASTGGGATDEQYF.

This chain uses TRBV28 with TRBJ1-5, with 8 bases that match TRBD1. This CDR3 is built from 14 residues. V lost 5 bases to trimming and J lost 3 bases; unmatched junction nucleotides: 3. The germline V gene encodes CDR1 MDHEN and CDR2 SYDVKM. CDR3 coding DNA: TGTGCCAGCAGTGGACAGGGACCCAATCAGCCCCAGCATTTT. Translated: CASSGQGPNQPQHF.

This clone was seen a handful of times. V and J are TRBV6-5 and TRBJ1-1; D gene unclear. In germline, CDR1 is MNHEY, CDR2 SVGAGI. V lost 0 bases to trimming and J lost 3 bases, with 8 bases between them. The CDR3 length is 14 residues. The DNA of the CDR3 is TGTGCCAGCAGTTACTCGAGGAAGTACACTGAAGCTTTCTTT. Translated: CASSYSRKYTEAFF.

This chain connects TRBV30 to TRBJ2-2; 7 positions agree with TRBD1. From germline, CDR1 is GTSNPN and CDR2 SVGIG (reference sequence). The CDR3 spans 13 residues. V trimming: 5 bases; J trimming: 6 bases; junction bases outside the gene matches: 6. The CDR3 nucleotides read TGTGCCTGGTCGACAGGGATGTCCGGGGAGCTGTTTTTT. Translation: CAWSTGMSGELFF. Supplemented by reference TRBV30 and TRBJ2-2, the full variable domain reads SQTIHQWPATLVQPVGSPLSLECTVEGTSNPNLYWYRQAAGRGLQLLFYSVGIGQISSEVPQNLSASRPQDRQFILSSKKLLLSDSGFYLCAWSTGMSGELFFGEGSRLTVL.

The CDR3 DNA sequence: TGTGCCAGCGGAACTATGTCAAATGAAAAACTGTTTTTT. Translation gives CASGTMSNEKLFF. V and J are TRBV6-1 and TRBJ1-4; D remains unclear. Trimming shortened V by 8 bases and J by 5 bases, and 12 bases separated the two germline ends. CDR1 and CDR2 from the germline V gene are MNHNS and SASEGT. CDR3 length: 13 residues.

The CDR3: CATSRDGGGLGDTGELFF. CDR3 coding DNA: TGTGCCACCAGCAGAGATGGGGGAGGGCTTGGCGACACCGGGGAGCTGTTTTTT. J is TRBJ2-2 and V is TRBV15; 7 bases are shared with TRBD2. V shed 0 bases and J 3 bases; nucleotides not matched to a gene: 10. Germline V CDR1 and CDR2: LNHNV, YYDKDF (reference sequence). The CDR3 has 18 residues.

This rearrangement joins TRBV9 to TRBJ1-2; 10 bases line up with TRBD1. This CDR3 region has 14 residues. J was trimmed by 6 bases and V by 3 bases; bases with no gene match: 5. CDR1 is SGDLS, CDR2 YYNGEE, per germline. CDR3 sequence reads: CASSGQGQGNGYTF. DNA of the CDR3: TGTGCCAGCAGCGGACAGGGACAGGGGAATGGCTACACCTTC. Filled out from reference TRBV9 and TRBJ1-2, the complete variable domain reads DSGVTQTPKHLITATGQRVTLRCSPRSGDLSVYWYQQSLDQGLQFLIQYYNGEERAKGNILERFSAQQFPDLHSELNLSSLELGDSALYFCASSGQGQGNGYTFGSGTRLTVV.

This chain connects TRBV7-9 to TRBJ1-1; no firm D call. Trimming stripped 5 bases from V and 1 base from J, with 5 bases between. The CDR3 length is 12 residues. CDR1 is SEHNR and CDR2 is FQNEAQ in the germline V gene (reference sequence). As DNA, the CDR3 is TGTGCCAGCAGCATACAGAACACTGAAGCTTTCTTT. Translation: CASSIQNTEAFF.

The genes are TRBV9 and TRBJ2-7; TRBD2 is a possible D gene (6 bases). V was shortened by 0 bases and J by 0 bases, with 13 bases between the two germline ends. The CDR3 length is 16 residues. Germline V gene lookup returns CDR1 SGDLS and CDR2 YYNGEE. The DNA for the CDR3 is TGTGCCAGCAGCGTAGCTTGGGGGGACCCCTCCTACGAGCAGTACTTC. Protein sequence: CASSVAWGDPSYEQYF.

J is TRBJ1-2 and V is TRBV28, with D possibly TRBD1 on 6 matching bases. The CDR3 is 11 amino acids. The germline V gene has CDR1 MDHEN and CDR2 SYDVKM. The V and J ends lost 9 bases and 7 bases respectively, with 12 bases between them. CDR3 protein: CASTTGSGYTF. The DNA for the CDR3 is TGTGCCAGTACGACAGGAAGTGGCTACACCTTC.

The DNA for the CDR3 is TGTGCCAGCAGTTACGCGGGGGCCTACGAGCAGTACTTC. Encoded protein: CASSYAGAYEQYF. V gene TRBV6-5 combines with J gene TRBJ2-7; 7 bases align to TRBD2. This CDR3 is built from 13 residues. CDR1 and CDR2 from the germline V gene are MNHEY and SVGAGI. V was clipped by 2 bases and J by 2 bases; unmatched bases: 0.

This chain uses TRBV7-9 with TRBJ1-5; D not resolved. There are 14 residues in the CDR3. The germline V gene encodes CDR1 SEHNR and CDR2 FQNEAQ (reference sequence). V was cut by 5 bases and J by 3 bases, with 11 bases left in between. The CDR3 bases are TGTGCCAGCAGCACAAACAGTGTCAATCAGCCCCAGCATTTT. Translated: CASSTNSVNQPQHF.

This clone was observed a handful of times. The chain joins TRBV5-6 to TRBJ2-2; D possibly corresponds to TRBD1 (6 bases). Germline V gene data show CDR1 as SGHDT and CDR2 as YYEEEE. The V and J ends lost 1 base and 7 bases respectively, with 14 bases between them. The CDR3 loop spans 15 amino acids. This chain's CDR3 is CASSLWAARGGELFF. CDR3 nucleotides: TGTGCCAGCAGCTTGTGGGCAGCCAGGGGCGGGGAGCTGTTTTTT.

The chain joins TRBV4-2 to TRBJ2-1; 8 bases fit TRBD2. The CDR3 runs 16 residues. Trimming removed 0 bases from V and 4 bases from J; junction bases left unmatched: 5. Germline CDR1 reads LGHNA; CDR2 reads YNFKEQ. This CDR3 reads CASSQDSAGGYNEQFF. The CDR3 nucleotides read TGTGCCAGCAGCCAAGATAGCGCGGGGGGTTACAATGAGCAGTTCTTC.

V and J are TRBV28 and TRBJ1-2, with 8 bases that match TRBD1. Per germline, CDR1 MDHEN and CDR2 SYDVKM. The V gene end was trimmed by 3 bases and the J gene end by 8 bases; junction bases not matched to a gene: 8. This CDR3 is built from 14 residues. The CDR3 DNA follows: TGTGCCAGCAGTTTTACAGGGGGTTCTTGGGGCTACACCTTC. It yields the protein CASSFTGGSWGYTF.

The gene calls are TRBV13 and TRBJ1-1; D call uncertain. Between the trimmed V and J ends, which lost 4 bases and 0 bases, there was a span of 12 bases. This CDR3 spans 15 amino acids. From germline, CDR1 is PRHDT and CDR2 FYEKMQ (reference sequence). CDR3 DNA: TGTGCCAGCAGCTCCCGTCTCAGTCTGAACACTGAAGCTTTCTTT. As protein: CASSSRLSLNTEAFF.

The rearrangement uses TRBV2 and TRBJ1-2; D possibly corresponds to TRBD1 (6 bases). Germline CDR1 SNHLY, CDR2 FYNNEI. The CDR3 has 14 amino acids. V lost 2 bases to trimming and J lost 6 bases, with 13 bases between them. In nucleotides, the CDR3 is TGTGCCAGCAGTGAATCCCGACAGGTTAATGGCTACACCTTC. This codes for CASSESRQVNGYTF.

This clone was detected only a few times. J is TRBJ1-5 and V is TRBV19, with 10 positions matching TRBD1. J was trimmed by 5 bases and V by 10 bases; bases with no gene match: 8. The CDR3 is 14 residues long. From germline, CDR1 is LNHDA and CDR2 SQIVND (reference sequence). The CDR3 nucleotides are TGTGCCACCAAAGAGACAGGGGGCGATCAGCCCCAGCATTTT. Translation: CATKETGGDQPQHF.